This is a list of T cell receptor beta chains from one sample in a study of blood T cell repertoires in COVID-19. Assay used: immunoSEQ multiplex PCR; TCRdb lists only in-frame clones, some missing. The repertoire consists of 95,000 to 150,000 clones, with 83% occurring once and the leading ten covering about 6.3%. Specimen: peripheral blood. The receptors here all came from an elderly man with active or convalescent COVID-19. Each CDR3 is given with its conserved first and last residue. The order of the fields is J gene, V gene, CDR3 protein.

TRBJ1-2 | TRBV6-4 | CASWTGMDYGYTF
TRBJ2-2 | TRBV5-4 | CASSYRDVGELFF
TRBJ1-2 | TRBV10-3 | CAIMVQGVKDGYTF
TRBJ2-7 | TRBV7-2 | CASSSVRTGGFRNF
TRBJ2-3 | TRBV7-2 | CASSSQTRNTQYF
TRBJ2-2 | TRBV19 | CASSPSQQGRGGELFF
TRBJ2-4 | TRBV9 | CASSGKPGQLAKNIQYF
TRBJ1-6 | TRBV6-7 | CASSPRLDRGNYNSPLHF
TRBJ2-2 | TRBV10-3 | CAISDEYWTGELFF
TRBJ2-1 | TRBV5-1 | CASSLVPSGGADEQFF
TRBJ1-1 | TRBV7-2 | CASSLMGQLNTEAFF
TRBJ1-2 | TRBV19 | CASNRFRYGYTF
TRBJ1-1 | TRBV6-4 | CASRTSGQLNTEAFF
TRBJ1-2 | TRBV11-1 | CASSLTGLSGGGYTF
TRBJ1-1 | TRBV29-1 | CSVVRQRNTEAFF
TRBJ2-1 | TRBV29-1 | CSVQLQTAGATYEQFF
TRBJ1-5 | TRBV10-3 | CAISVGGQPQHF
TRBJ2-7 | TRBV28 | CASSVHRVKSYEQYF
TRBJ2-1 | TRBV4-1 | CASSQERVFNEQFF
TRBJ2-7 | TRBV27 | CASSPVGTGRNEQYF
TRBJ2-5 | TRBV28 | CASGRRGLSTETQYF
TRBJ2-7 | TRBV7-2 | CASSPSGGFGEQYF
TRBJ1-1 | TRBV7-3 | CASSLPGQQNTEAFF
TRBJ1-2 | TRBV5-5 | CASRTQGVNYGYTF
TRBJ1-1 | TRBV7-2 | CASSMDRGMNTEAFF
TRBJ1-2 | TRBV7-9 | CASSLASQVAYGYTF
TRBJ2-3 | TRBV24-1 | CATSDWGTVDSTDTQYF
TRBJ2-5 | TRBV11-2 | CASSGTSGETQYF
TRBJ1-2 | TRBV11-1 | CASSLNRGGYGYTF
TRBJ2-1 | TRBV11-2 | CASSLDSVAPHEQFF
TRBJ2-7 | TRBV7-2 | CASSLAGTGLYEQYF
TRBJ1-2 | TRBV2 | CATGREGWYYGYTF
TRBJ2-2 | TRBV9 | CASSVEGTSGGGTGELFF
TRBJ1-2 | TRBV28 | CASSSDSQGTAGYTF
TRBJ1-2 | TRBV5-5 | CASRSAGFPYGYTF